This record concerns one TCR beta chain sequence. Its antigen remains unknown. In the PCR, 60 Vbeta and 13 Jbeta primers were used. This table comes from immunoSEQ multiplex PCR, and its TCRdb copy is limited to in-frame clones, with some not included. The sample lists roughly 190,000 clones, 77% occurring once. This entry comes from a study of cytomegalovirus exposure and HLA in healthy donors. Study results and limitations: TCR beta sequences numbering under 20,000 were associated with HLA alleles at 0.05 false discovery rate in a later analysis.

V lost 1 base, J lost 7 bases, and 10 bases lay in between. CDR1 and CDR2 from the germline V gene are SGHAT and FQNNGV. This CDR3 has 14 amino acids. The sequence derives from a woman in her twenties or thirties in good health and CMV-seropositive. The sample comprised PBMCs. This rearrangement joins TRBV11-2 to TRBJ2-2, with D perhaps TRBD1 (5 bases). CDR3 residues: CASSLGQGYGELFF. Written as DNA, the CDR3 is TGTGCCAGCAGCTTAGGTCAGGGATACGGGGAGCTGTTTTTT. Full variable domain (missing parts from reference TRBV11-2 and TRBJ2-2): EAGVAQSPRYKIIEKRQSVAFWCNPISGHATLYWYQQILGQGPKLLIQFQNNGVVDDSQLPKDRFSAERLKGVDSTLKIQPAKLEDSAVYLCASSLGQGYGELFFGEGSRLTVL.